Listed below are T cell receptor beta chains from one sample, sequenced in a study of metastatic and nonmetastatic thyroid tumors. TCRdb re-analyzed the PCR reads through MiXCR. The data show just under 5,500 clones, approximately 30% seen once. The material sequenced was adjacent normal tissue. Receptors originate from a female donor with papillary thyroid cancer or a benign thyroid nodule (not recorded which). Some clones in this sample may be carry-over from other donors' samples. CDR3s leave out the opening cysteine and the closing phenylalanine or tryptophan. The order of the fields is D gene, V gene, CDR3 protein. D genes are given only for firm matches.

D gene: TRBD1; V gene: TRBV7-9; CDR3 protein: ASSLDGTGGGKLF
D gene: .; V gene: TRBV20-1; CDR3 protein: SARVSGRDEQF
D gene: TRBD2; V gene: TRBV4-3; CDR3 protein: ASSQEGDGGSTDTQY
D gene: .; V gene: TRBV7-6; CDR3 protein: ASSQGDTQY
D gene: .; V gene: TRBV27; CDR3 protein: ASSFSRPADPLYNEQF
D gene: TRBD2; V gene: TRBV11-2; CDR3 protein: ASRPGLAGYEQY
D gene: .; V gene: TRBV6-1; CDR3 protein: ASRIGQPQH
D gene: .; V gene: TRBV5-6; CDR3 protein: ASSLELEAGELF
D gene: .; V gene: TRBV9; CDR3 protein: ASTSRDKTYNEQF
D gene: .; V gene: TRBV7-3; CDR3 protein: ASREESLSGELF
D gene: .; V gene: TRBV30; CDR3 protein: AWGGTAALGEQY
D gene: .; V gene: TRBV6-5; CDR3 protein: ASSYSTVTGNTIY
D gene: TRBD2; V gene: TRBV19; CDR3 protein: ASSIVASGISYNEQF
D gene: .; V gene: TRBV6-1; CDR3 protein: ASSEWGARLEQY
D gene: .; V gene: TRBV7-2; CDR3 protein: ASSFVQGNEKLF
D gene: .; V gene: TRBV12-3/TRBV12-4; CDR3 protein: ASSLGQARGYT
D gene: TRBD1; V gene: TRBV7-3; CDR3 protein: ASSLSGG
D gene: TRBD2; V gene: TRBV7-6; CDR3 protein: ASGGESYNEQF
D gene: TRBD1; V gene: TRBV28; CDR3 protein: ASRAPGQGVTEAF
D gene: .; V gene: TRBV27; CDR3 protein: ASSWDTYTEAF
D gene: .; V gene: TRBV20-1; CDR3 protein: SARDRDNPYEQY
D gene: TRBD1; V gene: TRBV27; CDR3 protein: ASSVDRGTSYEQY
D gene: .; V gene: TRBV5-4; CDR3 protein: ASSRDHLAPYNEQF
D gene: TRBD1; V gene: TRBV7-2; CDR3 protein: ASSLLQGAKTEAF
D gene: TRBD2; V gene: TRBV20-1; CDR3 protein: SAPLAGGTYEQY
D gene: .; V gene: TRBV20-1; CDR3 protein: SAPVVRNTEAF
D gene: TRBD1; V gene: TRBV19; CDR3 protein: ASSREGQGGYT
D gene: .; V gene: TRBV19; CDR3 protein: ASSSRQGYTWELF
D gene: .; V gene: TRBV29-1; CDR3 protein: SVEDVMNTEAF
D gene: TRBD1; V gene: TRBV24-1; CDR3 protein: ATSDLRRQGYGYT
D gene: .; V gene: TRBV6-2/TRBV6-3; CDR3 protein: ASSPSGNTEAF
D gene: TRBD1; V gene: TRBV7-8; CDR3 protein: ASSLDRGNQPQH
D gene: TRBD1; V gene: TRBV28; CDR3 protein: ASSRDRGGIYSNQPQH
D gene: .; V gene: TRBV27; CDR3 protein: ASSLGTDTQY